Presented here are 17 T cell receptor beta chains from one specimen sequenced in a study of early T cells in non-severe SARS-CoV-2 infection. TCRdb re-derived calls from the 5' RACE reads in MiXCR, one entry per CDR3 protein. The repertoire holds 50,000 or so distinct CDR3 sequences, with 13% as singletons. The sample was whole blood. All receptors come from an adult who was a healthcare worker with PCR-confirmed SARS-CoV-2 infection or an uninfected control (not recorded which).

In this sample, this clonotype turned up many times. The V call is TRBV5-1, the J call TRBJ2-5; D gene unclear. This CDR3 contains 13 residues. V shed 7 bases and J shed 4 bases, with 14 bases lying between them. CDR1 SGHRS and CDR2 YFSETQ come from the germline V gene. CDR3 in DNA: TGCGCCAGCGGTCCTGGGGTTGGAGAGACCCAGTACTTC. It specifies CASGPGVGETQYF. Looking up the rest from reference TRBV5-1 and TRBJ2-5 gives the full variable domain: KAGVTQTPRYLIKTRGQQVTLSCSPISGHRSVSWYQQTPGQGLQFLFEYFSETQRNKGNFPGRFSGRQFSNSRSEMNVSTLELGDSALYLCASGPGVGETQYFGPGTRLLVL.

The table lists this clonotype with a few counts. This sequence joins TRBV6-4 and TRBJ2-3, with D possibly TRBD2 on 5 matching bases. V lost 3 bases and J lost 6, with 10 bases in between. The CDR3 spans 13 residues. The germline CDR1 and CDR2 sequences are MRHNA and SNTAGT. In DNA, the CDR3 is TGTGCCAGCAGTGATCAGCGGTCGGATACGCAGTATTTT. Protein sequence: CASSDQRSDTQYF.

In this sample, this clonotype turned up many times. V gene TRBV11-2 combines with J gene TRBJ1-4; tentative D call: TRBD1 (6 bases). The V gene's germline CDR1 is SGHAT and CDR2 FQNNGV. V dropped 2 bases and J dropped 5 bases, with 15 bases sitting between them. This CDR3 is 16 amino acids long. The CDR3 DNA sequence: TGTGCCAGCAGCTTATCCCTACAGGGCGGGAATGAAAAACTGTTTTTT. Translating it yields CASSLSLQGGNEKLFF.

At least ten counts were recorded for this clonotype. This chain joins TRBV29-1 and TRBJ1-4; the match to TRBD1 covers 11 bases. The CDR3 has 14 amino acids. J was trimmed by 9 bases and V by 5 bases; bases with no gene match: 8. Germline V lookup: CDR1 SQVTM, CDR2 ANQGSEA. The CDR3 nucleotides read TGCAGCGTTTGGACAGGGGGCGAAGGGAAAAAACTGTTTTTT. This translates into CSVWTGGEGKKLFF.

The rearrangement links TRBV7-9 to TRBJ1-1; no clear D. The V gene lost 7 bases and the J gene lost 2 bases, with 5 bases spanning the gap. The CDR3 is made up of 11 amino acids. The germline V gene has CDR1 SEHNR and CDR2 FQNEAQ (reference sequence). In nucleotides, the CDR3 is TGTGCCAGCAACCCTAACACTGAAGCTTTCTTT. It is translated as CASNPNTEAFF.

This clonotype was observed many times. The chain couples TRBV4-1 to TRBJ2-7, with D perhaps matching TRBD1 (6 bases). Trimming left V 3 bases short and J 1 base short, with 13 bases between. CDR1 and CDR2 (germline): MGHRA, YSYEKL. The CDR3 extends over 15 amino acids. CDR3 DNA: TGCGCCAGCAGCCACCCAAGCGGACAGTCCTACGAGCAGTACTTC. It is translated as CASSHPSGQSYEQYF.

There are many counts of this clonotype. Written as DNA, the CDR3 is TGTGCCAGCAGCTTAGGCGACAGGGGACATAGGGAGACCCAGTACTTC. It yields the protein CASSLGDRGHRETQYF. The chain links TRBV7-9 to TRBJ2-5, with TRBD1 matching over 8 bases. CDR1 SEHNR and CDR2 FQNEAQ come from the germline V gene (reference sequence). The CDR3 runs to 16 residues. The V gene end was trimmed by 1 base and the J gene end by 5 bases; junction bases not matched to a gene: 9.

This clonotype was found a few times. The chain recombines TRBV20-1 with TRBJ2-2; 8 bases are shared with TRBD2. V was pared by 5 bases and J by 1 base, with 6 bases of the junction left unmatched. The CDR3 sequence is 15 residues long. Looked up from germline, CDR1 is DFQATT and CDR2 is SNEGSKA (reference sequence). The CDR3 DNA reads as TGCAGTGCTCTAGATCTAGCGGGGAACACCGGGGAGCTGTTTTTT. As protein: CSALDLAGNTGELFF.

This clonotype was observed many times. The rearrangement uses TRBV7-6 and TRBJ2-2; TRBD1 aligns across 8 bases. The germline V gene has CDR1 SGHVS and CDR2 FNYEAQ. The trim removed 6 bases at V and 5 bases at J, leaving 8 bases unmatched. This CDR3 is built from 15 residues. This CDR3 is CASSTGQGRTGELFF. The CDR3 DNA reads as TGTGCCAGCAGTACCGGACAGGGAAGGACCGGGGAGCTGTTTTTT.

The sample holds a few counts of this clonotype. The chain links TRBV10-2 to TRBJ2-7; 10 bases match TRBD2. From germline, CDR1 is WSHSY and CDR2 SAAADI. CDR3 length: 15 residues. V lost 0 bases, J lost 4 bases, and 3 bases stayed unmatched. Here the CDR3 reads CASSESTSGVYEQYF. Written as DNA, the CDR3 is TGCGCCAGCAGTGAGTCAACTAGCGGGGTATACGAGCAGTACTTC.

There are many counts of this clonotype. V and J are TRBV5-6 and TRBJ2-6; perhaps TRBD2 as D (6 bases). The germline gives CDR1 SGHDT, CDR2 YYEEEE. The CDR3 sequence is 17 residues long. V lost 2 bases and J lost 2, with 14 bases in between. The CDR3 sequence is CASSFRQTRTGANVLTF. In nucleotides, the CDR3 is TGTGCCAGCAGCTTTCGGCAGACTAGGACTGGGGCCAACGTCCTGACTTTC. The full variable domain, in which reference TRBV5-6 and TRBJ2-6 provide the parts outside the CDR3, is DAGVTQSPTHLIKTRGQQVTLRCSPKSGHDTVSWYQQALGQGPQFIFQYYEEEERQRGNFPDRFSGHQFPNYSSELNVNALLLGDSALYLCASSFRQTRTGANVLTFGAGSRLTVL.

This clonotype has only a few counts. The chain carries TRBV3-1 and TRBJ1-6; a possible D gene is TRBD1 (5 bases). V was cut by 4 bases and J by 14 bases, with 15 bases left in between. The CDR3 is 13 amino acids. The germline CDR1 and CDR2 sequences are LGHDT and YNNKEL (reference sequence). The CDR3 reads CASSPGPGSALHF. The CDR3 DNA is TGTGCCAGCAGCCCGGGACCGGGGAGCGCCCTCCACTTT.

This chain links TRBV2 with TRBJ2-3, with 10 positions matching TRBD1. Germline-derived CDR1 and CDR2 are SNHLY and FYNNEI. The CDR3 sequence is 15 residues long. J was trimmed by 2 bases and V by 3 bases; bases with no gene match: 2. In DNA form, the CDR3 reads TGTGCCAGCAGTGAGGACAGGGGGTACACAGATACGCAGTATTTT. This translates into CASSEDRGYTDTQYF.

The rearrangement links TRBV7-8 to TRBJ2-3; 12 nucleotides align to TRBD2. The CDR3 has 17 amino acids. Germline loops: CDR1 SGHVS, CDR2 FQNEAQ. V lost 5 bases and J lost 2; bases outside the gene matches: 8. The CDR3 DNA sequence: TGTGCCAGCAGCCCGGCCCGACTAGCGGGAGCCACAGATACGCAGTATTTT. Its protein product is CASSPARLAGATDTQYF.

There are a few counts of this clonotype. The J gene is TRBJ2-7, the V gene TRBV18, with 7 bases identical to TRBD2. The CDR3 length is 16 residues. Losses at the gene ends were 3 bases for V and 2 bases for J; bases not matched to a gene: 10. CDR1 is KGHSH, CDR2 LQKENI, per germline. Written as DNA, the CDR3 is TGTGCCAGCTCACCGGGCGTCGGACTAGGTCCCTACGAGCAGTACTTC. It yields the protein CASSPGVGLGPYEQYF.

This clonotype was counted many times. V usage is TRBV5-1 and J usage is TRBJ2-2; perhaps TRBD1 as D (6 bases). Germline lookup yields CDR1 SGHRS and CDR2 YFSETQ. The CDR3 consists of 14 residues. Trimming stripped 4 bases from V and 6 bases from J, with 13 bases between. In DNA form, the CDR3 reads TGCGCCAGCAGCCGGACGGGACAAGCCGGGGAGCTGTTTTTT. Its translation: CASSRTGQAGELFF.

This chain connects TRBV11-2 to TRBJ2-3; TRBD2 aligns across 8 bases. V gave up 3 bases and J gave up 4 bases; unmatched junction bases: 6. Germline assignment: CDR1 SGHAT and CDR2 FQNNGV. The CDR3 runs to 15 residues. The CDR3 nucleotides are TGTGCCAGCAGCTTTATAGCGGGAAATGCAGATACGCAGTATTTT. Protein: CASSFIAGNADTQYF. The full variable domain, with the rest looked up from reference TRBV11-2 and TRBJ2-3, is EAGVAQSPRYKIIEKRQSVAFWCNPISGHATLYWYQQILGQGPKLLIQFQNNGVVDDSQLPKDRFSAERLKGVDSTLKIQPAKLEDSAVYLCASSFIAGNADTQYFGPGTRLTVL.